This is a list of T cell receptor beta chains from one sample in a study of blood T cell repertoires in COVID-19. Repertoires were generated with immunoSEQ multiplex PCR, while TCRdb's copy carries only in-frame clones and drops some. The table records 170,000 or so clones, approximately 90% of them present only once. The material sequenced was peripheral blood. The receptors originated from a woman under 30 who had recovered from COVID-19. CDR3s include the opening cysteine and the closing phenylalanine or tryptophan. The D gene is left open where the match is weak. Clone sizes are given selectively: once, few, many, or a class where the clone is expanded.

>TRBV7-2|NA|TRBD2|TRBJ2-1
TGTGCCAGCAGCTTAGCCGGGAGGGGGAGACCCCGGGATGAGCAGTTCTTC
CASSLAGRGRPRDEQFF
>TRBV27|NA|TRBD1|TRBJ1-6
TGTGCCAGCAGTTTCTCCGGGACAGGGTACACACCCCTCCACTTT
CASSFSGTGYTPLHF
>TRBV7-2|once|NA|TRBJ1-1
TGTGCCAGCAGCTTAGGGGGGGGGCGAAGGCCGAACACTGAAGCTTTCTTT
CASSLGGGRRPNTEAFF
>TRBV28|NA|TRBD2|TRBJ2-5
TGTGCCAGCATCAGTGCCGGGAGGGACCCCCAAGAGACCCAGTACTTC
CASISAGRDPQETQYF
>TRBV3-1/TRBV3-2|NA|TRBD2|TRBJ2-3
TGTGCCAGCAGCCAGGCGGGACTAGCGGGGGGTACCAGCACAGATACGCAGTATTTT
CASSQAGLAGGTSTDTQYF
>TRBV6-6|NA|TRBD2|TRBJ2-1
TGTGCCAGCAGGTGGACTAGTGCCTATGAGCAGTTCTTC
CASRWTSAYEQFF
>TRBV7-2|NA|TRBD1|TRBJ2-7
TGTGCCAGCAGCTTCGACAGGGACCTCTCCTACGAGCAGTACTTC
CASSFDRDLSYEQYF
>TRBV7-8|NA|TRBD1|TRBJ1-2
TGTGCCAGCAGCTTAGAGACAGGGGCTTACTATGGCTACACCTTC
CASSLETGAYYGYTF
>TRBV5-1|NA|TRBD2|TRBJ2-7
TGCGCCAGCAGCTTAGGCGGGGGGTACTCCTACGAGCAGTACTTC
CASSLGGGYSYEQYF
>TRBV7-9|NA|NA|TRBJ1-5
TGTGCCAGCAGCGTCGAGGGCAGGGGACAGCCCCAGCATTTT
CASSVEGRGQPQHF
>TRBV19|NA|NA|TRBJ1-5
TGTGCCAGTAGTCAGCAGGGCTTCGGTCAGCCCCAGCATTTT
CASSQQGFGQPQHF
>TRBV7-3|NA|NA|TRBJ2-3
TGTGCCAGCAGCCCCAGAGCAGGGTATAGCACAGATACGCAGTATTTT
CASSPRAGYSTDTQYF
>TRBV5-8|NA|TRBD1|TRBJ2-4
TGTGCCAGCAGCTGGGGACAGGGGAAAAACATTCAGTACTTC
CASSWGQGKNIQYF
>TRBV27|NA|NA|TRBJ1-2
TGTGCCAGCAGTTTTGGGGAGGGGTCCTATGGCTACACCTTC
CASSFGEGSYGYTF
>TRBV2|NA|TRBD1|TRBJ1-4
TGTGCCAGCAGTGGGACAGGGGTTGGAGAAAAACTGTTTTTT
CASSGTGVGEKLFF
>TRBV2|NA|NA|TRBJ2-1
TGTGCCAGCAGCGAAAGGGCTTGGGGGACTTACTCCTACAATGAGCAGTTCTTC
CASSERAWGTYSYNEQFF
>TRBV3-1/TRBV3-2|NA|NA|TRBJ2-1
TGTGCCAGCAGCCCAAGCCCAGCGGAGACCTACAATGAGCAGTTCTTC
CASSPSPAETYNEQFF
>TRBV6-2/TRBV6-3|NA|TRBD1|TRBJ1-6
TGTGCCAGCAGTACCTCCGGGGGAGGAGGGGGCTCACCCCTCCACTTT
CASSTSGGGGGSPLHF
>TRBV4-1|NA|NA|TRBJ2-3
TGCGCCAGCAGCCAAGTCGTCGGGGTTACAGATACGCAGTATTTT
CASSQVVGVTDTQYF
>TRBV25-1|once|NA|TRBJ1-2
TGTGCCAGCAGCCTAACAGGGCACTATGGCTACACCTTC
CASSLTGHYGYTF
>TRBV6-5|NA|NA|TRBJ2-1
TGTGCCAGCAACCCACACACCGTTGAGCAGTTCTTC
CASNPHTVEQFF
>TRBV7-9|few|NA|TRBJ2-1
TGTGCCAGCAGCACCACGGGGGGCCCTGCTGAGCAGTTCTTC
CASSTTGGPAEQFF
>TRBV2|NA|NA|TRBJ1-5
TGTGCCAGGGGACAACCAGGCCCCAATCAGCCCCAGCATTTT
CARGQPGPNQPQHF
>TRBV6-4|NA|NA|TRBJ1-1
TGTGCCAGCAGTGATTACCATTTTTACACAGGGCTGAACACTGAAGCTTTCTTT
CASSDYHFYTGLNTEAFF